This TCR beta chain is drawn from a study of blood T cell repertoires in COVID-19. Background on the study: Both acute and convalescent COVID-19 samples were obtained from the United States, Italy and Spain. T cells, B-cell-depleted T cells, or PBMCs provided the cDNA or gDNA that served as material.

From germline, CDR1 is LNHDA and CDR2 SQIVND (reference sequence). The CDR3 contains 15 residues. V lost 10 bases and J 8 bases, leaving 26 bases between the germline ends. Original analysis: Amplification from reference gene primers served as the basis for estimated nucleated cell counts. Assay: immunoSEQ multiplex PCR; the TCRdb copy retains only in-frame clones and omits some. Clonal size and the V and J genes are those of that table, whereas D and trimming came from the DNA. The data contain a few hundred thousand clones, roughly four fifths of them singletons. The TCR was taken from a young woman with acute or convalescent COVID-19. The V call is TRBV19, the J call TRBJ1-2; TRBD1 is a possible D gene (5 bases). Sequencing was carried out using peripheral blood. DNA of the CDR3: TGTGCCACCAAAATCTCGGGGGGGAACCTCTGGGGCTACACCTTC. It translates to CATKISGGNLWGYTF.